The clone carrying this T cell receptor beta chain was recorded at least ten times. As yet, its antigen is unknown. What was amplified from RNA transcripts were TCR beta CDR3 regions. HTBI primers were used for first-round RT-PCR of the TCR CDR3. MiXCR, applied by TCRdb to the multiplex PCR reads, yields one record per CDR3 protein. The top ten clones hold approximately 10% of a sample with roughly 380,000 distinct CDR3 sequences, approximately 15% of them seen once. The sample belongs to a study of T cells in Graves' hyperthyroidism and ophthalmopathy. Study-wide results and caveats: Ophthalmopathy and stable hyperthyroidism were told apart by a 13 V-J model.

Germline V CDR1 and CDR2: MDHEN, SYDVKM. V lost 5 bases to trimming and J lost 2 bases; unmatched junction nucleotides: 4. This CDR3 spans 15 amino acids. This sequence was found in a woman aged 55 to 70 with Graves' hyperthyroidism. The V call is TRBV28, the J call TRBJ2-1, with 9 bases identical to TRBD1. Specimen: blood. CDR3 region: CASSTGTGPYNEQFF. The CDR3 DNA reads TGTGCCAGCAGTACCGGGACAGGGCCCTACAATGAGCAGTTCTTC.